This TCR beta chain stems from a study of blood T cell repertoires in COVID-19. This CDR3 region has 18 residues. From germline, CDR1 is SGHAT and CDR2 FQNNGV. V shed 5 bases, J shed 7 bases, and the junction held 12 bases outside the gene matches. Only in-frame clones appear in the TCRdb table, and some are missing; sequencing was by immunoSEQ multiplex PCR. The sample has approximately 110,000 clones; 75% to 90% are singletons. This clone was recorded once. This chain connects TRBV11-2 to TRBJ2-2, with TRBD2 matching 14 bases. What was sequenced was peripheral blood. The clonotype originates from a woman of 80 years or more with acute or convalescent COVID-19. The CDR3 DNA reads TGTGCCAGCAGCGAAGGACTAGCGGGGGGCCGAGGGCACGGGGAGCTGTTTTTT. Amino acid sequence: CASSEGLAGGRGHGELFF. Based on the CDR3 plus reference TRBV11-2 and TRBJ2-2, the full variable domain is EAGVAQSPRYKIIEKRQSVAFWCNPISGHATLYWYQQILGQGPKLLIQFQNNGVVDDSQLPKDRFSAERLKGVDSTLKIQPAKLEDSAVYLCASSEGLAGGRGHGELFFGEGSRLTVL.